This record looks at one T cell receptor beta chain sequence and its context. The CDR3 has 15 residues. Per germline, CDR1 MNHEY and CDR2 SVGEGT. J gave up 5 bases and V 2 bases, and 6 bases lay outside the gene matches. This specimen comes from a study of blood T cells in healthy people across ages. Study details: For every two T cells, template switching captured about one barcoded beta molecule.

A second about 7 to 11 cycle PCR used barcoded and J-beta primers. Researchers report that a template-switch adaptor with 12 random nucleotides tagged each cDNA molecule. TCRdb re-called the 5' RACE reads with MiXCR, one entry per CDR3 protein. This table has 630,000 or so distinct CDR3 sequences, under 30% appearing once. The sequenced sample was blood. This receptor was identified in a woman of 80 years or more in good health. The chain carries TRBV6-2 or TRBV6-3 and TRBJ2-7, with 10 bases aligning to TRBD2. This CDR3 reads CASSYIGLAGDEQYF. The CDR3 DNA follows: TGTGCCAGCAGTTACATCGGTCTAGCGGGGGACGAGCAGTACTTC.